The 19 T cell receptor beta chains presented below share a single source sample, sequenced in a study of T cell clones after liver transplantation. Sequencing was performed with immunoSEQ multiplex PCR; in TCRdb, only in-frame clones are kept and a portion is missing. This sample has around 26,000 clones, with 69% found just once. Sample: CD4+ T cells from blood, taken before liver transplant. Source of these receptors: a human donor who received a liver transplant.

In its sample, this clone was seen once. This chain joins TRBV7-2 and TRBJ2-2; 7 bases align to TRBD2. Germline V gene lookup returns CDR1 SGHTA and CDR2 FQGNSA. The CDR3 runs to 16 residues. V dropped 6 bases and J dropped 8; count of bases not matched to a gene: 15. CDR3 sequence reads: CASSSNSRGNSGELFF. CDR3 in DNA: TGTGCCAGCAGTTCAAACTCGCGGGGGAATTCTGGGGAGCTGTTTTTT.

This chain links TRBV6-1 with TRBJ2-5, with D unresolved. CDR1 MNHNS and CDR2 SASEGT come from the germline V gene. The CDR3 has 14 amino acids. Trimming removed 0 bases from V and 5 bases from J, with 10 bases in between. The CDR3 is CASSEARSPETQYF. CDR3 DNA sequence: TGTGCCAGCAGTGAAGCGCGATCTCCGGAGACCCAGTACTTC.

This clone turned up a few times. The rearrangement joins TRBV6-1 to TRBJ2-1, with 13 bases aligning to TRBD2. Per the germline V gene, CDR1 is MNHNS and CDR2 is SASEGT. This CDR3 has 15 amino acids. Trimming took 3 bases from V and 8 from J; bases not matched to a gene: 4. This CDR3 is CASSDLTSGRHEQFF. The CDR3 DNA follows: TGTGCCAGCAGTGATCTGACTAGCGGGAGGCATGAGCAGTTCTTC.

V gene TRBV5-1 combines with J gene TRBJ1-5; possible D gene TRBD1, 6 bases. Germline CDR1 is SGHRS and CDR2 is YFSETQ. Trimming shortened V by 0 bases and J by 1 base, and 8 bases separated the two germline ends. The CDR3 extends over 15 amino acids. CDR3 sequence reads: CASSLAGVSNQPQHF. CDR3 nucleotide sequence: TGCGCCAGCAGCTTGGCAGGGGTGAGCAATCAGCCCCAGCATTTT. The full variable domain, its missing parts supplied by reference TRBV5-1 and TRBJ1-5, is KAGVTQTPRYLIKTRGQQVTLSCSPISGHRSVSWYQQTPGQGLQFLFEYFSETQRNKGNFPGRFSGRQFSNSRSEMNVSTLELGDSALYLCASSLAGVSNQPQHFGDGTRLSIL.

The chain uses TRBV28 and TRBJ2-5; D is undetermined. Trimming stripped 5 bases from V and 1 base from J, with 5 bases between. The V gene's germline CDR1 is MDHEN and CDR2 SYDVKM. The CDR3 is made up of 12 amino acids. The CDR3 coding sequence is TGTGCCAGCAGTCCACCCCAAGAGACCCAGTACTTC. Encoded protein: CASSPPQETQYF. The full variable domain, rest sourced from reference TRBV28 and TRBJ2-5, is DVKVTQSSRYLVKRTGEKVFLECVQDMDHENMFWYRQDPGLGLRLIYFSYDVKMKEKGDIPEGYSVSREKKERFSLILESASTNQTSMYLCASSPPQETQYFGPGTRLLVL.

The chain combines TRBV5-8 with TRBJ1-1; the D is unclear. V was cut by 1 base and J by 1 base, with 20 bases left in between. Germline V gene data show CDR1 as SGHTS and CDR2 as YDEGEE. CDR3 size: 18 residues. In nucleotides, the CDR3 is TGTGCCAGCAGCTTGCGGCGCCCCGTGGGTGTGAGGAACACTGAAGCTTTCTTT. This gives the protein CASSLRRPVGVRNTEAFF. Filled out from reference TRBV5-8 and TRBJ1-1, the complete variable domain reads EAGVTQSPTHLIKTRGQQATLRCSPISGHTSVYWYQQALGLGLQFLLWYDEGEERNRGNFPPRFSGRQFPNYSSELNVNALELEDSALYLCASSLRRPVGVRNTEAFFGQGTRLTVV.

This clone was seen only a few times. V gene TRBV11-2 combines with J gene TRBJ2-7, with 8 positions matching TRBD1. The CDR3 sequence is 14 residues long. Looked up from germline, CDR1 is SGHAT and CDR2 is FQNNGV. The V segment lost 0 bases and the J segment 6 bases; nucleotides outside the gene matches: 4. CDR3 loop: CASSLEDRAPEQYF. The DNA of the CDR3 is TGTGCCAGCAGCTTAGAGGACAGGGCCCCCGAGCAGTACTTC.

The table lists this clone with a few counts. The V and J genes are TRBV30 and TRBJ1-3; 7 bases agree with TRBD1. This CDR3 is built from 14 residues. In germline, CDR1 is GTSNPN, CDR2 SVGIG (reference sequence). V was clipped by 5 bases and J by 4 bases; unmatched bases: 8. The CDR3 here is CAWDGQVHGNTIYF. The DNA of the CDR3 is TGTGCCTGGGACGGACAGGTGCACGGAAACACCATATATTTT.

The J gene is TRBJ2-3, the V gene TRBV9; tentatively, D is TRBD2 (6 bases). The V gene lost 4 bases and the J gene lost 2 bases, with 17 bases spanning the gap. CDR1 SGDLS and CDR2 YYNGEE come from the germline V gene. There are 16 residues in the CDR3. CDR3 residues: CASSPGGGIPTDTQYF. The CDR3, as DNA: TGTGCCAGCAGCCCAGGCGGCGGGATACCCACAGATACGCAGTATTTT. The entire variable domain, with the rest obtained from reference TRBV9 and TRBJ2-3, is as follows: DSGVTQTPKHLITATGQRVTLRCSPRSGDLSVYWYQQSLDQGLQFLIQYYNGEERAKGNILERFSAQQFPDLHSELNLSSLELGDSALYFCASSPGGGIPTDTQYFGPGTRLTVL.

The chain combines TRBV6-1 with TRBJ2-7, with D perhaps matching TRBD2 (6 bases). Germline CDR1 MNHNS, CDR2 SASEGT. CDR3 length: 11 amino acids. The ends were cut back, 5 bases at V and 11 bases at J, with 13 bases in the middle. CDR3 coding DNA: TGTGCCAGCAGTTGGATAGGAGGGGAGTACTTC. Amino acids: CASSWIGGEYF.

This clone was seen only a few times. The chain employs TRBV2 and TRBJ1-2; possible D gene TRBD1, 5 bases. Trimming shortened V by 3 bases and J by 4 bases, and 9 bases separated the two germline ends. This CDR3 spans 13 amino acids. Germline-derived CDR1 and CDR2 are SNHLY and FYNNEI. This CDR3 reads CASSEPGFYGYTF. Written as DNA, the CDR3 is TGTGCCAGCAGTGAGCCAGGGTTCTATGGCTACACCTTC. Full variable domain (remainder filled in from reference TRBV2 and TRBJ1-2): EPEVTQTPSHQVTQMGQEVILRCVPISNHLYFYWYRQILGQKVEFLVSFYNNEISEKSEIFDDQFSVERPDGSNFTLKIRSTKLEDSAMYFCASSEPGFYGYTFGSGTRLTVV.

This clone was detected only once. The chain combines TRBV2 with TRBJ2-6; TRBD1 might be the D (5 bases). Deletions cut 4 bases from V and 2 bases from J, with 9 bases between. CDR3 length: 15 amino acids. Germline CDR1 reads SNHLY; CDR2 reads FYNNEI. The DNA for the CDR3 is TGTGCCAGCAGTGTCAGGGCCGCTGGGGCCAACGTCCTGACTTTC. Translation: CASSVRAAGANVLTF.

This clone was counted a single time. The CDR3 sequence: CASQRTAGNLMNTEAFF. The CDR3 DNA reads as TGTGCCAGCCAACGGACCGCTGGGAACCTTATGAACACTGAAGCTTTCTTT. This chain joins TRBV18 and TRBJ1-1, with D unclear. Germline lookup yields CDR1 KGHSH and CDR2 LQKENI. CDR3 size: 17 residues. The V gene lost 8 bases and the J gene lost 0 bases, with 22 bases spanning the gap.

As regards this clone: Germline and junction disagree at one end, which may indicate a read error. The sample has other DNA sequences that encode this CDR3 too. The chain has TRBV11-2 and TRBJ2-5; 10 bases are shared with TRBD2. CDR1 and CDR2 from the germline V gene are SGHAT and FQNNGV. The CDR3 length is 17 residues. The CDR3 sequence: CASSSPWASGGEETQYF. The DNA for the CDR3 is TGTGCCAGCAGCTCACCGTGGGCTAGCGGGGGCGAAGAGACTCAGTACTTC.

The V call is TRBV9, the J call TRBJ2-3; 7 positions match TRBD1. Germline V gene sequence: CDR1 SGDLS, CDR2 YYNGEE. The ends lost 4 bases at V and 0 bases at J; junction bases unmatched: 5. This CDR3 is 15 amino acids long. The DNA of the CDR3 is TGTGCCAGCAGCTCTCGGACAGGAAGCACAGATACGCAGTATTTT. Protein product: CASSSRTGSTDTQYF.

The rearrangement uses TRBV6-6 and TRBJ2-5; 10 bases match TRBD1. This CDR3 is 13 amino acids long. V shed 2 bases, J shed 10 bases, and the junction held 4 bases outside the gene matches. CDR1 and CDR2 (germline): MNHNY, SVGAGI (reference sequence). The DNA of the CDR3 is TGTGCCAGCAGTTACCTGGGACAGGGGCTCCAGTACTTC. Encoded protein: CASSYLGQGLQYF.

CDR3 protein: CASSLAGQGSGNTIYF. The CDR3 nucleotides are TGTGCCAGCAGCTTAGCCGGACAGGGCTCTGGAAACACCATATATTTT. V usage is TRBV11-3 and J usage is TRBJ1-3; 8 bases match TRBD1. The CDR3 is 16 amino acids. Trimming removed 1 base from V and 0 bases from J; junction bases left unmatched: 2. CDR1 is SGHNT and CDR2 is YENEEA in the germline V gene.

The CDR3: CASSARLDSGNTIYF. DNA of the CDR3: TGTGCCAGCAGCGCCCGGTTAGACTCTGGAAACACCATATATTTT. The chain is built from TRBV11-2 and TRBJ1-3, with D unresolved. Trimming pared 5 bases from V and 0 bases from J, leaving 11 bases between. Per germline, CDR1 SGHAT and CDR2 FQNNGV. The CDR3 contains 15 residues.

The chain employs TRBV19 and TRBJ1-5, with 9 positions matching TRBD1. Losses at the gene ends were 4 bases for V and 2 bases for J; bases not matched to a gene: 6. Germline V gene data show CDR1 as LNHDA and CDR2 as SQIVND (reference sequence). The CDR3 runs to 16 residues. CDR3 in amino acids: CASSTDRGGRNQPQHF. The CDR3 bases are TGTGCCAGTAGTACCGACAGGGGGGGACGCAATCAGCCCCAGCATTTT.